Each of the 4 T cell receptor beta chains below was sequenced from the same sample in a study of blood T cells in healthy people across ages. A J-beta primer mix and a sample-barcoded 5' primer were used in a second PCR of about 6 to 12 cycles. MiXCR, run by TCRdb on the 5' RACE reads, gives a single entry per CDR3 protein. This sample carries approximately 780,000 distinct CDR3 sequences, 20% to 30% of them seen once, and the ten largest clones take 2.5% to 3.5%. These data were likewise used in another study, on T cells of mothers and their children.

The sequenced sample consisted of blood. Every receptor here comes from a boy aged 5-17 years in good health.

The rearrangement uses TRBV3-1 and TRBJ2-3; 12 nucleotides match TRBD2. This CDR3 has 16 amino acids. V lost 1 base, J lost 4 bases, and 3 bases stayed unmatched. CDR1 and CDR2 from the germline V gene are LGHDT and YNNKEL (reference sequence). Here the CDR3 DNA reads TGTGCCAGCAGCCAAGGAACTAGCGGGGGGCCAGATACGCAGTATTTT. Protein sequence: CASSQGTSGGPDTQYF.

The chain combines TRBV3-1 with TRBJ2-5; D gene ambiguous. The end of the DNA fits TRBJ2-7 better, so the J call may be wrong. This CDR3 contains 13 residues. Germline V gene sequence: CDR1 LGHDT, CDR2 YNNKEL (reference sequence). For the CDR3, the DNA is TGTGCCAGCAGCCTTAGAGCGACCTACGAGCAGTACTTC. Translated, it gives CASSLRATYEQYF.

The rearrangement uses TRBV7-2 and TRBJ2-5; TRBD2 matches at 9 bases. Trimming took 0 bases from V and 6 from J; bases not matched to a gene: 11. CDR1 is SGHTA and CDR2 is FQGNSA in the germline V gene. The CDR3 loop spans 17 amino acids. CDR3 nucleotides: TGTGCCAGCAGCTTAGCGTGGGGCCTAGCGGGGTTGAAGACCCAGTACTTC. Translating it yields CASSLAWGLAGLKTQYF.

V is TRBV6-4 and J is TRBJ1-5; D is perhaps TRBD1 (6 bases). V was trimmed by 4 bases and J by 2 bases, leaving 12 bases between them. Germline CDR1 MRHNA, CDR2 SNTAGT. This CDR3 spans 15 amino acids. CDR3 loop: CASSALGGGNQPQHF. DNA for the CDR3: TGTGCCAGCAGTGCCCTCGGGGGCGGCAATCAGCCCCAGCATTTT.